The sequence of this TCR beta chain was determined in a study of shared clonotypes between healthy human individuals. Study in general: The study drew on two women and a few men aged 18 to 49 as donors.

Details on this clone: Other DNA sequences within the sample encode an identical CDR3.

The donors were adults (healthy and HIV-negative) with no recent acute infections or vaccinations. Generated by immunoSEQ multiplex PCR, the TCRdb table keeps only in-frame clones and is missing some. Of about 1.5 million clones in the sample, under 99% were seen once. The sequenced sample consisted of naive CD4+ T cells sorted from blood. Subset defined: CD45RA+ positively selected. The source is a man aged 25 to 40 in good health.

CDR3 loop: CASSYGMNTEAFF. CDR3 nucleotide sequence: TGTGCCAGCAGTTATGGGATGAACACTGAAGCTTTCTTT. The V gene is TRBV6-5, the J gene TRBJ1-1; D ambiguous. CDR1 and CDR2 (germline): MNHEY, SVGAGI. The CDR3 length is 13 residues. Trimming took off 3 bases at V and 0 bases at J, with 5 bases between the two ends.